The 18 T cell receptor beta chains below come from one sample, sequenced in a study of shared clonotypes between healthy human individuals. TCRdb's table, derived via immunoSEQ multiplex PCR, lists solely in-frame clones and lacks some. The sample yields around 370,000 clones, roughly 96% seen once. The material sequenced was memory CD8+ T cells sorted from blood. The sample's subset: CD45RO+ cells pooled with CCR7-negative TemRA cells. Source of these receptors: a man aged 25-40 years in good health.

The chain combines TRBV11-3 with TRBJ2-5; D may be TRBD1 (6 bases). Trimming pared 2 bases from V and 5 bases from J, leaving 9 bases between. CDR1 is SGHNT and CDR2 is YENEEA in the germline V gene. The CDR3 totals 13 residues. The CDR3 coding sequence is TGTGCCAGCAGCTTAACAGGGCGGGAGACCCAGTACTTC. Residues: CASSLTGRETQYF.

The chain uses TRBV7-2 and TRBJ1-5, with TRBD1 matching 11 bases. Germline V gene data show CDR1 as SGHTA and CDR2 as FQGNSA. CDR3 size: 16 residues. V shed 4 bases and J 7 bases; nucleotides not matched to a gene: 9. The CDR3 nucleotides read TGTGCCAGCAGCTCTACGCGGGGACAGGGGGGCCAGCCCCAGCATTTT. Residues: CASSSTRGQGGQPQHF.

In the case of this clone: This specimen includes other DNA sequences encoding the same CDR3. This rearrangement joins TRBV28 to TRBJ2-7; D perhaps matches TRBD1 (6 bases). The CDR3 consists of 12 residues. Looked up from germline, CDR1 is MDHEN and CDR2 is SYDVKM. The germline V and J ends were trimmed by 2 bases and 6 bases, with 8 bases remaining between them. The CDR3 protein is CASSLGRGEQYF. For the CDR3, the DNA is TGTGCCAGCAGTTTAGGCAGGGGCGAGCAGTACTTC.

V and J are TRBV19 and TRBJ2-7, with 11 bases that match TRBD1. The CDR3 has 15 residues. V lost 5 bases to trimming and J lost 5 bases; unmatched junction nucleotides: 8. Looked up from germline, CDR1 is LNHDA and CDR2 is SQIVND (reference sequence). The CDR3 DNA reads as TGTGCCAGTAGTTTACCGGGACAGGGGGGGAACGAGCAGTACTTC. It codes for CASSLPGQGGNEQYF.

As for this clone: Other DNA sequences within the sample encode an identical CDR3. This rearrangement joins TRBV14 to TRBJ2-2, with 10 bases lining up with TRBD2. The CDR3 sequence is 15 residues long. Germline values: CDR1 SGHDN, CDR2 FVKESK. V was clipped by 1 base and J by 6 bases; unmatched bases: 2. The CDR3 DNA is TGTGCCAGCAGCCAAGGGCTAGCGGGAGCCGGGGAGCTGTTTTTT. Its protein is CASSQGLAGAGELFF.

The V gene is TRBV2, the J gene TRBJ2-1, with D unclear. The CDR3 length is 12 residues. V dropped 7 bases and J dropped 5 bases, with 9 bases sitting between them. Germline V lookup: CDR1 SNHLY, CDR2 FYNNEI. The CDR3 spells CASTLLNNEQFF. The CDR3, as DNA: TGTGCCAGCACACTTCTTAACAATGAGCAGTTCTTC.

This rearrangement joins TRBV30 to TRBJ1-1, with 12 bases lining up with TRBD1. V shed 8 bases and J 5 bases; nucleotides not matched to a gene: 6. The CDR3 has 13 amino acids. Germline CDR1 GTSNPN, CDR2 SVGIG (reference sequence). The CDR3 nucleotides read TGTGCCCGCCGGGACAGGGGGCGAACTGAAGCTTTCTTT. Protein: CARRDRGRTEAFF.

The chain employs TRBV30 and TRBJ2-3; D is ambiguous. Germline-derived CDR1 and CDR2 are GTSNPN and SVGIG (reference sequence). The V end was cut by 2 bases, the J end by 2 bases, with 2 bases between. This CDR3 has 11 residues. This CDR3 reads CAWSSTDTQYF. The CDR3 nucleotides are TGTGCCTGGAGTTCCACAGATACGCAGTATTTT.

The chain couples TRBV7-9 to TRBJ2-7; TRBD2 is a possible D gene (5 bases). Per germline, CDR1 SEHNR and CDR2 FQNEAQ (reference sequence). The CDR3 spans 14 residues. Trimming stripped 1 base from V and 3 bases from J, with 10 bases between. The CDR3 protein is CASSLVGGLYEQYF. CDR3 sequence (DNA): TGTGCCAGCAGCTTAGTGGGCGGGCTCTACGAGCAGTACTTC.

The chain uses TRBV4-1 and TRBJ2-5; D may be TRBD1 (6 bases). Trimming removed 6 bases at V and 1 base at J, with 18 bases between. The CDR3 loop spans 16 amino acids. The V gene's germline CDR1 is MGHRA and CDR2 YSYEKL. The CDR3 DNA is TGCGCCAGCAGACCTAATCAGTACAGGGCCCAAGAGACCCAGTACTTC. Translated, it gives CASRPNQYRAQETQYF.

This chain joins TRBV9 and TRBJ2-7; 9 bases fit TRBD2. This CDR3 is 13 amino acids long. Per the germline V gene, CDR1 is SGDLS and CDR2 is YYNGEE. J was trimmed by 6 bases and V by 5 bases; bases with no gene match: 6. CDR3 region: CASSEGLALEQYF. The CDR3 DNA reads as TGTGCCAGCAGTGAGGGACTAGCTCTCGAGCAGTACTTC.

The DNA of the CDR3 is TGTGCCAGCAGTGGATCCGGGCGGGCAGATACGCAGTATTTT. It codes for CASSGSGRADTQYF. V and J are TRBV25-1 and TRBJ2-3; TRBD2 might be the D (5 bases). The CDR3 loop spans 14 amino acids. CDR1 MGHDK and CDR2 SYGVNS come from the germline V gene. V was trimmed by 4 bases and J by 4 bases, leaving 12 bases between them.

The chain combines TRBV28 with TRBJ2-7; either TRBD1 or TRBD2 may supply D (5 bases each). V lost 2 bases, J lost 0 bases, and 11 bases lay in between. Germline lookup yields CDR1 MDHEN and CDR2 SYDVKM. The CDR3 contains 15 residues. CDR3 in DNA: TGTGCCAGCAGTTTAGAGGGGAAAACCTCCTACGAGCAGTACTTC. This codes for CASSLEGKTSYEQYF.

V usage is TRBV10-2 and J usage is TRBJ1-5, with D perhaps TRBD1 (5 bases). Trimming took off 3 bases at V and 2 bases at J, with 11 bases between the two ends. This CDR3 spans 15 amino acids. Germline assignment: CDR1 WSHSY and CDR2 SAAADI. The CDR3 spells CASSESGPGNQPQHF. In DNA, the CDR3 is TGCGCCAGCAGTGAATCAGGGCCGGGCAATCAGCCCCAGCATTTT.

This chain links TRBV4-1 with TRBJ1-1, with D unclear. V lost 4 bases, J lost 1 base, and 7 bases lay in between. The CDR3 is made up of 13 amino acids. Germline CDR1 MGHRA, CDR2 YSYEKL. The CDR3 protein is CASSPDPNTEAFF. CDR3 coding DNA: TGCGCCAGCAGCCCCGACCCGAACACTGAAGCTTTCTTT.

This clone came up once. The V and J genes are TRBV5-1 and TRBJ2-5; 14 nucleotides line up with TRBD2. The CDR3 has 17 residues. V trimming: 4 bases; J trimming: 2 bases; junction bases outside the gene matches: 7. The germline V gene encodes CDR1 SGHRS and CDR2 YFSETQ. The CDR3 here is CASSQGLAGAAQETQYF. For the CDR3, the DNA is TGCGCCAGCAGCCAGGGACTAGCGGGAGCGGCACAAGAGACCCAGTACTTC.

The gene calls are TRBV5-1 and TRBJ1-3; 7 bases match TRBD1. The CDR3 length is 14 residues. Losses at the gene ends were 6 bases for V and 2 bases for J; bases not matched to a gene: 5. Per the germline V gene, CDR1 is SGHRS and CDR2 is YFSETQ. The CDR3 protein is CASTPDRAGNTIYF. As DNA, the CDR3 is TGCGCCAGCACTCCCGACAGGGCTGGAAACACCATATATTTT.

Comments on this clone: This same CDR3 is encoded by further DNA sequences in the sample. The V gene is TRBV7-6, the J gene TRBJ2-3; 11 bases match TRBD2. The ends lost 1 base at V and 3 bases at J; junction bases unmatched: 0. The CDR3 runs 15 residues. Per germline, CDR1 SGHVS and CDR2 FNYEAQ. This chain's CDR3 is CASSLGLAGTDTQYF. The CDR3 bases are TGTGCCAGCAGCTTAGGACTAGCGGGAACAGATACGCAGTATTTT.